The following is a T cell receptor (beta chain) sequence with its context. This clonotype was counted many times. The antigen it recognizes is unknown. Base qualities are not provided; no much larger clone lies one nucleotide away. The sample comes from a study of regulatory T cells in long-lasting Graves disease (dated by TCRdb to 2020 to 2022). With respect to the entire study: Persistent Graves' disease was defined as antithyroid drug treatment for over 5 years with persistently positive TSH receptor autoantibodies. Peripheral blood TCR sequencing and RNA sequencing compared persistent Graves' disease patients with newly diagnosed Graves' disease patients. A total of around 35 samples underwent TCR sequencing, from about 13 patients with persistent Graves' disease and approximately 20 patients with newly diagnosed Graves' disease. In the clinical cohort, patients with persistent Graves' disease had used antithyroid drugs for an average of about 10.3 years. The study was conducted in China and was registered as a clinical trial. Study-level results and caveats: Preferential use of TRBV28, TRBJ1-2 and TRBJ2-5 was observed in persistent disease, whereas TRBV20-1 and TRBJ2-1 were favored in newly diagnosed disease. Persistent patients shared more public clonotypes among themselves (around 2,500) than newly diagnosed patients did (about 900). Lower TCR Shannon entropy and fewer highly expanded clones were observed in persistent Graves' disease patients than in newly diagnosed patients, which suggested clonal expansion. The study examined only peripheral blood because the primary lesion, thyroid tissue, could not be accessed. The authors acknowledged the small sample size as a limitation that may reduce accuracy. Only the TCR beta chain was sequenced and analyzed.

Unmatched junction bases come to 8, with V trimmed by 3 bases and J by 2 bases. The CDR3 goes from the cysteine to the phenylalanine over 17 residues. Only the CDR3 part of the read is kept: 51 bases, read in frame from the first base. From the germline V gene, CDR1 is MDHEN and CDR2 is SYDVKM. Library method: multiplex PCR. This sample was sequenced with an Illumina HiSeq 4000. To build TCR beta libraries, CDR3 regions were amplified by Arm-PCR using iRepertoire HTBI primers. Before sequencing, the PCR products went through gel purification. In the authors' own workflow: Across samples, fewer than 70 TRBV and 13 to 15 TRBJ segments were identified and used for gene usage analysis of CDR3 amino acid clonotypes. COPE and FqMerger were used to merge the filtered high-quality paired reads into contigs. Contigs were aligned with BLAST to IMGT TRBV, TRBD and TRBJ reference genes, and CDR3 was defined per IMGT. Highly expanded clones were defined as clonotypes with a frequency above 0.1%. Repertoire diversity was measured by Shannon entropy, and V-J evenness by the Gini coefficient. A clonotype found in more than one individual was treated as public. TCRdb reprocessing: public reads trimmed at Q25 with fastp, clones called with MiXCR, in-frame beta chains kept. Rows merge per CDR3 protein into single entries with the most common DNA and genes. The V and J calls follow TCRdb's processing rather than the paper's. The sample has 500,000 to 700,000 distinct CDR3 sequences on record, around 30% of them singletons. In total, the top ten clones hold about two fifths of the sample.

The intended sense of this specimen's time point label: persistent/refractory GD, antithyroid drugs over 5 years with positive TRAb. RNA was extracted from PBMCs in TRIzol for both TCR sequencing and RNA sequencing. The diagnosis of Graves' disease was made according to American Thyroid Association guidelines. The patients came from an endocrinology department in Xi'an, China. From each patient, nine milliliters of peripheral blood was collected into an EDTA anticoagulant tube. PBMCs were isolated by Ficoll Paque Plus density gradient separation without further T cell sorting. An Agilent 2100 Bioanalyzer and agarose gel were used to check RNA quality, and a NanoDrop 2000 was used to measure RNA concentration.

The receptor was isolated from a female donor with Graves disease. The rearrangement combines TRBV28 with TRBJ2-1, with 9 middle bases fitting TRBD2. The material was peripheral blood mononuclear cells (PBMCs), obtained when the disease was refractory, from a patient treated with antithyroid drugs. This receptor has the CDR3 CASSFRSLAGTYNEQFF. The base sequence is TGTGCCAGCAGTTTTAGGAGTCTAGCGGGGACCTACAATGAGCAGTTCTTC.